One sample yielded the 19 T cell receptor beta chains listed below, sequenced in a study of blood T cells in healthy people across ages. Through a sample-barcoded 5' primer and a J-beta primer mix, a second PCR was run for about 6 to 11 cycles. TCRdb fed the 5' RACE reads into MiXCR, producing one record per CDR3 protein. Counted here are about 640,000 distinct CDR3 sequences, approximately 30% occurring once; the ten biggest clones make up approximately 14%. Sequenced material: blood. Every receptor here comes from a woman of 80 years or more in good health.

The table lists this clonotype with many counts. The rearrangement links TRBV18 to TRBJ2-7, with a tentative D call TRBD1 (5 bases). The CDR3 sequence is 15 residues long. V was clipped by 3 bases and J by 5 bases, with 17 bases between them. Germline-derived CDR1 and CDR2 are KGHSH and LQKENI. The CDR3 DNA sequence: TGTGCCAGCTCACCGGGGCAGGGTCGGTACGACGAGCAGTACTTC. It codes for CASSPGQGRYDEQYF.

This clonotype was observed at least ten times. The chain combines TRBV12-3 or TRBV12-4 with TRBJ2-2; a possible D gene is TRBD2 (6 bases). Trimming cost V 1 base and J 1 base, with 10 bases left between them. The CDR3 extends over 16 amino acids. CDR3: CASSLESGLNTGELFF. CDR3 nucleotides: TGTGCCAGCAGTTTAGAGAGCGGGTTGAACACCGGGGAGCTGTTTTTT.

This clonotype was counted only a few times. The chain carries TRBV2 and TRBJ1-5; D ambiguous. CDR1 is SNHLY and CDR2 is FYNNEI in the germline V gene. The CDR3 covers 16 residues. Trimming stripped 1 base from V and 1 base from J, with 11 bases between. As DNA, the CDR3 is TGTGCCAGCAGTGAAGGTTGGAATCCCAGCAATCAGCCCCAGCATTTT. Translated, it gives CASSEGWNPSNQPQHF.

Ten or more counts support this clonotype. V is TRBV20-1 and J is TRBJ2-1; D possibly corresponds to TRBD2 (5 bases). Deletions cut 8 bases from V and 7 bases from J, with 18 bases between. The germline gives CDR1 DFQATT, CDR2 SNEGSKA (reference sequence). The CDR3 has 13 amino acids. CDR3 amino acids: CSSKSGLGNEQFF. In DNA, the CDR3 is TGCAGTTCAAAATCGGGGTTGGGGAATGAGCAGTTCTTC.

The chain combines TRBV5-1 with TRBJ1-4; perhaps TRBD1 as D (6 bases). The germline gives CDR1 SGHRS, CDR2 YFSETQ. The CDR3 length is 15 residues. V was clipped by 4 bases and J by 1 base, with 11 bases between them. CDR3 sequence: CASSEGHLTNEKLFF. CDR3 nucleotides: TGCGCCAGCAGCGAGGGACACCTAACTAATGAAAAACTGTTTTTT.

This clonotype occurred a few times. J is TRBJ2-7 and V is TRBV14; D not resolved. CDR1 and CDR2 (germline): SGHDN, FVKESK. The CDR3 contains 16 residues. Trimming pared 0 bases from V and 3 bases from J, leaving 15 bases between. The CDR3 region has the DNA TGTGCCAGCAGCCAAGAAGGCGGATTACCCTGCTACGAGCAGTACTTC. Translated: CASSQEGGLPCYEQYF.

This clonotype was seen only a few times. The V call is TRBV14, the J call TRBJ2-1; D unresolved. Germline CDR1 SGHDN, CDR2 FVKESK. CDR3 size: 16 residues. V lost 3 bases to trimming and J lost 4 bases, with 16 bases between them. The CDR3 region is CASSQQRRTSYNEQFF. The CDR3 DNA reads TGTGCCAGCAGCCAGCAAAGGCGGACGTCTTACAATGAGCAGTTCTTC. The entire variable domain, with the rest obtained from reference TRBV14 and TRBJ2-1, is as follows: EAGVTQFPSHSVIEKGQTVTLRCDPISGHDNLYWYRRVMGKEIKFLLHFVKESKQDESGMPNNRFLAERTGGTYSTLKVQPAELEDSGVYFCASSQQRRTSYNEQFFGPGTRLTVL.

Notes on this clonotype: A much larger clone differs by one base, so this may be a read error. J is TRBJ2-1 and V is TRBV20-1, with TRBD2 matching 10 bases. The J call could be wrong; TRBJ2-7 is a better fit for the DNA end. CDR3 length: 16 residues. The germline V gene encodes CDR1 DFQATT and CDR2 SNEGSKA (reference sequence). The CDR3 bases are TGCAGTGCTAACCTTCCGACTAGCGGGTATTACAATGAGCAGTACTTC. Amino acids: CSANLPTSGYYNEQYF.

This clonotype was counted only a few times. The rearrangement links TRBV20-1 to TRBJ1-2, with 8 bases lining up with TRBD1. V shed 3 bases, J shed 5 bases, and the junction held 5 bases outside the gene matches. The CDR3 loop spans 13 amino acids. Germline CDR1 reads DFQATT; CDR2 reads SNEGSKA (reference sequence). CDR3 amino acids: CSASPGGSYGYTF. The CDR3 coding sequence is TGCAGTGCTAGCCCAGGGGGCTCTTATGGCTACACCTTC.

This clonotype was seen many times. This rearrangement joins TRBV28 to TRBJ1-6; D is ambiguous. The CDR3 has 15 residues. Germline values: CDR1 MDHEN, CDR2 SYDVKM. Trimming took off 2 bases at V and 6 bases at J, with 11 bases between the two ends. In DNA, the CDR3 is TGTGCCAGCAGTTTAAGTCCCGGCCTTAATTCACCCCTCCACTTT. It is translated as CASSLSPGLNSPLHF.

This clonotype was recorded at least ten times. The chain is built from TRBV24-1 and TRBJ2-5; a weak D match, TRBD1 (6 bases). Trimming shortened V by 3 bases and J by 2 bases, and 9 bases separated the two germline ends. The length of the CDR3 is 14 residues. Germline V lookup: CDR1 KGHDR, CDR2 SFDVKD. The DNA for the CDR3 is TGTGCCACCAGTGATGGGGACATACAAGAGACCCAGTACTTC. This encodes CATSDGDIQETQYF.

This clonotype was picked up a small number of times. J is TRBJ1-1 and V is TRBV29-1, with D perhaps TRBD1 (5 bases). CDR1 is SQVTM and CDR2 is ANQGSEA in the germline V gene. This CDR3 spans 13 amino acids. The V and J ends lost 8 bases and 4 bases respectively, with 17 bases between them. CDR3 region: CSLAQAPGTEAFF. The CDR3 region has the DNA TGCAGCTTAGCACAGGCACCCGGCACTGAAGCTTTCTTT.

This rearrangement joins TRBV20-1 to TRBJ2-4; D possibly corresponds to TRBD2 (6 bases). With the DNA end fitting TRBJ2-7 better, the J assignment may be wrong. This CDR3 has 14 amino acids. Germline V lookup: CDR1 DFQATT, CDR2 SNEGSKA (reference sequence). The CDR3 DNA is TGCAGTGCTAGAGATGAGGGGAGGCTTCGCGAGCAGTACTTC. The encoded protein is CSARDEGRLREQYF.

Note on this clonotype: A single base separates this from a much larger clone, so it may be a read error. The chain combines TRBV20-1 with TRBJ2-1; the D is unclear. V lost 3 bases and J lost 9, with 18 bases in between. This CDR3 spans 14 amino acids. Germline assignment: CDR1 DFQATT and CDR2 SNEGSKA (reference sequence). CDR3 nucleotides: TGCAGTGCTAGGGCCACGAGCTTTATCGGTGAGCAGTTCTTC. Translated, it gives CSARATSFIGEQFF.

The J gene is TRBJ1-6, the V gene TRBV3-1; D unclear. V was trimmed by 1 base and J by 7 bases, leaving 17 bases between them. CDR3 length: 17 residues. Germline CDR1 and CDR2: LGHDT and YNNKEL (reference sequence). The CDR3 reads CASSQVPPVLGNSPLHF. In DNA, the CDR3 is TGTGCCAGCAGCCAAGTTCCCCCAGTATTGGGAAATTCACCCCTCCACTTT.

This CDR3 is CASSSGQSDTQYF. CDR3 in DNA: TGCGCCAGCAGCTCGGGACAGTCAGATACGCAGTATTTT. The V and J genes are TRBV5-1 and TRBJ2-3, with TRBD1 identical over 7 bases. The ends lost 3 bases at V and 4 bases at J; junction bases unmatched: 2. Germline-derived CDR1 and CDR2 are SGHRS and YFSETQ. The CDR3 totals 13 residues.

As to this clonotype: One end of the junction varies from germline; a read error may be responsible. The rearrangement joins TRBV6-2 or TRBV6-3 to TRBJ1-5, with D unclear. The CDR3 runs 15 residues. The germline gives CDR1 MNHEY, CDR2 SVGEGT. The CDR3 sequence: CACSYIDQGNQPQHF. DNA for the CDR3: TGTGCCTGCAGTTACATCGATCAGGGCAATCAGCCCCAGCATTTT.

This chain connects TRBV7-2 to TRBJ2-1; a possible D gene is TRBD1 (5 bases). CDR1 SGHTA and CDR2 FQGNSA come from the germline V gene. V lost 5 bases and J lost 2, with 28 bases in between. CDR3 length: 20 residues. CDR3 residues: CASSPHTRTNIPRTYNEQFF. The DNA for the CDR3 is TGTGCCAGCAGCCCCCACACCAGGACAAACATACCTCGCACCTACAATGAGCAGTTCTTC.

This clonotype was observed many times. The chain recombines TRBV7-8 with TRBJ1-1; a possible D gene is TRBD1 (5 bases). CDR3 length: 13 residues. The germline V gene has CDR1 SGHVS and CDR2 FQNEAQ. With 5 bases removed from V and 7 bases from J, the gap between germline ends came to 14 bases. The CDR3 loop reads CASSPPPGNEAFF. The CDR3 DNA is TGTGCCAGCAGCCCCCCCCCAGGGAATGAAGCTTTCTTT.